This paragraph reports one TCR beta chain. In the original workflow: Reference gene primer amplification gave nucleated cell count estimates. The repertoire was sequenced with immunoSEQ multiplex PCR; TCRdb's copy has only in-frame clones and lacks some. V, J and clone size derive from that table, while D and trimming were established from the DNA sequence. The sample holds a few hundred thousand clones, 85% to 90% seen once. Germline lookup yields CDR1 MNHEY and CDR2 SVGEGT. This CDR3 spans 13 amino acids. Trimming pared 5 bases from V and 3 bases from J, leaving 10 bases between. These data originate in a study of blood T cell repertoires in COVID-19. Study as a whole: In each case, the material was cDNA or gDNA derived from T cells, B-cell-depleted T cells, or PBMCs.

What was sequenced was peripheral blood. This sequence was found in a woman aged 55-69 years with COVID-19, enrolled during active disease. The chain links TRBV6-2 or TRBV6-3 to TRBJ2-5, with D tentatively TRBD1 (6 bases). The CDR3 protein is CASSTWTEETQYF. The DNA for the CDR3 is TGTGCCAGCAGTACCTGGACAGAAGAGACCCAGTACTTC.